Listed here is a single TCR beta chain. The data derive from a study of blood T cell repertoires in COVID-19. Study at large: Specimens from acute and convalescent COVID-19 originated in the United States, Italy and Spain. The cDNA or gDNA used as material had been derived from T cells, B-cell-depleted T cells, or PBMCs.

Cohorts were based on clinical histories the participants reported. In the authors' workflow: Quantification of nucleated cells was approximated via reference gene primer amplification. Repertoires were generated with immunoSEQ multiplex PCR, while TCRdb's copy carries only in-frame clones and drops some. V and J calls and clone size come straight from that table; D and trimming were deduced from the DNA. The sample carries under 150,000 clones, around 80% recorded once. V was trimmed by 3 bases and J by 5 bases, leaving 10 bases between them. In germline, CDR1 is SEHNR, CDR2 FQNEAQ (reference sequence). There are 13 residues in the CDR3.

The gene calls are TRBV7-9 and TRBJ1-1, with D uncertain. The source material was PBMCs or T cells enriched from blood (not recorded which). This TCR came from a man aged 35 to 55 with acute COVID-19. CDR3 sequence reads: CASSFTPQTEAFF. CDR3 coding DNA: TGTGCCAGCAGCTTCACACCTCAGACTGAAGCTTTCTTT.